Listed here are 14 T cell receptor beta chains from one sample, sequenced in a study of blood T cell repertoires in COVID-19 (dated by TCRdb to about 2020). Library prep was done by the immunoSEQ multiplex PCR assay. Drawn from immuneACCESS, this table holds only the in-frame rearrangements with V and J called that TCRdb kept. Clones are partly lost; checked studies trace under half to an unresolved V gene and leave the rest unexplained. The sample table contains nearly 200,000 clones; only one count was recorded for 85% of them. In total, the top ten clones hold 0.9% to 0.95% of the sample. The sample was peripheral blood. The source is a man in his sixties with COVID-19, enrolled during active disease.

This chain links TRBV11-2 with TRBJ1-1; D remains unclear. Looked up from germline, CDR1 is SGHAT and CDR2 is FQNNGV. The germline V and J ends were trimmed by 0 bases and 0 bases, with 5 bases remaining between them. The CDR3 contains 14 residues. CDR3 region: CASSLDQVNTEAFF. The CDR3 DNA reads TGTGCCAGCAGCTTAGATCAGGTGAACACTGAAGCTTTCTTT.

The V gene is TRBV5-6, the J gene TRBJ2-7; 9 nucleotides match TRBD1. V lost 4 bases to trimming and J lost 6 bases; unmatched junction nucleotides: 8. The CDR3 has 14 residues. CDR1 and CDR2 (germline): SGHDT, YYEEEE. The CDR3 sequence: CASSPRTGVFEQYF. CDR3 bases: TGTGCCAGCAGCCCCCGGACAGGGGTTTTCGAGCAGTACTTC.

This clone is a singleton in its sample. This chain links TRBV18 with TRBJ2-5; 9 positions agree with TRBD1. Losses at the gene ends were 2 bases for V and 1 base for J; bases not matched to a gene: 5. CDR1 and CDR2 from the germline V gene are KGHSH and LQKENI. The CDR3 sequence is 16 residues long. The chain's CDR3 is CASSPSMTGGQETQYF. Here the CDR3 DNA reads TGTGCCAGCTCACCATCGATGACAGGGGGCCAAGAGACCCAGTACTTC.

J is TRBJ2-3 and V is TRBV5-1; 11 positions agree with TRBD2. In germline, CDR1 is SGHRS, CDR2 YFSETQ. The length of the CDR3 is 16 residues. Unmatched junction bases numbered 9, after V lost 4 bases and J lost 5 bases. The CDR3 here is CASSQTSGKSGDTQYF. The CDR3 coding sequence is TGCGCCAGCAGCCAGACTAGCGGGAAGTCTGGAGATACGCAGTATTTT.

The DNA of the CDR3 is TGTGCCAGCAGTTCAGCGGAAAGCGGCCTAGGAGGCTACACCTTC. It encodes CASSSAESGLGGYTF. J is TRBJ1-2 and V is TRBV6-5; D gene unclear. The CDR3 contains 15 residues. V dropped 4 bases and J dropped 8 bases, with 20 bases sitting between them. The germline gives CDR1 MNHEY, CDR2 SVGAGI.

The J gene is TRBJ1-2, the V gene TRBV20-1; D unresolved. CDR3 length equals 11 residues. Trimming took off 0 bases at V and 11 bases at J, with 10 bases between the two ends. Germline CDR1 DFQATT, CDR2 SNEGSKA (reference sequence). The CDR3 is CSARDPPGYTF. For the CDR3, the DNA is TGCAGTGCTAGAGATCCGCCCGGGTACACCTTC.

The rearrangement uses TRBV27 and TRBJ2-7; possibly TRBD2 for D (5 bases). Germline values: CDR1 MNHEY, CDR2 SMNVEV (reference sequence). The CDR3 covers 15 residues. With 6 bases removed from V and 3 bases from J, the gap between germline ends came to 18 bases. The CDR3 coding sequence is TGTGCCAGCAGCCCAAGAAGCGGAACCTTCTACGAGCAGTACTTC. Its translation: CASSPRSGTFYEQYF.

The rearrangement uses TRBV28 and TRBJ1-5; the D gene is possibly TRBD1 (5 bases). CDR3 length: 13 amino acids. Trimming took 6 bases from V and 2 from J, leaving 8 bases between them. The germline CDR1 and CDR2 sequences are MDHEN and SYDVKM. The CDR3 nucleotides read TGTGCCAGCAGGGGAGGGGGCAATCAGCCCCAGCATTTT. Translated: CASRGGGNQPQHF.

The J gene is TRBJ2-2, the V gene TRBV5-1; the D gene is possibly TRBD2 (6 bases). Trimming cost V 0 bases and J 2 bases, with 11 bases left between them. Germline CDR1 reads SGHRS; CDR2 reads YFSETQ. The CDR3 is made up of 16 amino acids. The CDR3 DNA follows: TGCGCCAGCAGCTTGGTCCCGGCGGGAAACACCGGGGAGCTGTTTTTT. Residues: CASSLVPAGNTGELFF.

J is TRBJ2-1 and V is TRBV5-4; no clear D. V lost 0 bases and J lost 4, with 5 bases in between. This CDR3 spans 13 amino acids. Germline V gene data show CDR1 as SGHNT and CDR2 as YYREEE (reference sequence). CDR3 protein: CASSLVAYNEQFF. The CDR3 DNA sequence: TGTGCCAGCAGCTTGGTAGCTTACAATGAGCAGTTCTTC.

This rearrangement joins TRBV12-3 or TRBV12-4 to TRBJ1-3; D not certain. The CDR3 contains 11 residues. The V gene lost 6 bases and the J gene lost 7 bases, with 7 bases spanning the gap. CDR3 protein: CASSPRNTIYF. CDR3 nucleotide sequence: TGTGCCAGCAGCCCCCGGAACACCATATATTTT.

The CDR3 loop is CASSLFRQTNSNTEAFF. CDR3 sequence (DNA): TGTGCCAGCAGTTTATTCAGGCAGACAAACTCCAACACTGAAGCTTTCTTT. The chain combines TRBV28 with TRBJ1-1; no definite D call. The germline V gene encodes CDR1 MDHEN and CDR2 SYDVKM. V was pared by 1 base and J by 2 bases, with 17 bases between. The CDR3 contains 17 residues.

The rearrangement uses TRBV7-9 and TRBJ2-1, with a weak D call TRBD1 (5 bases). V was trimmed by 2 bases and J by 0 bases, leaving 14 bases between them. Germline-derived CDR1 and CDR2 are SEHNR and FQNEAQ (reference sequence). The CDR3 has 17 amino acids. In nucleotides, the CDR3 is TGTGCCAGCAGCTTAATAGGGGCCTCGAGCTCCTACAATGAGCAGTTCTTC. The encoded protein is CASSLIGASSSYNEQFF.

The gene calls are TRBV2 and TRBJ1-2, with 10 bases matching TRBD1. J gave up 3 bases and V 10 bases, and 5 bases lay outside the gene matches. CDR1 and CDR2 from the germline V gene are SNHLY and FYNNEI. This CDR3 comprises 13 residues. The CDR3, as DNA: TGTGCCACCGACAGGGGGCAGGACTATGGCTACACCTTC. This sequence encodes CATDRGQDYGYTF.